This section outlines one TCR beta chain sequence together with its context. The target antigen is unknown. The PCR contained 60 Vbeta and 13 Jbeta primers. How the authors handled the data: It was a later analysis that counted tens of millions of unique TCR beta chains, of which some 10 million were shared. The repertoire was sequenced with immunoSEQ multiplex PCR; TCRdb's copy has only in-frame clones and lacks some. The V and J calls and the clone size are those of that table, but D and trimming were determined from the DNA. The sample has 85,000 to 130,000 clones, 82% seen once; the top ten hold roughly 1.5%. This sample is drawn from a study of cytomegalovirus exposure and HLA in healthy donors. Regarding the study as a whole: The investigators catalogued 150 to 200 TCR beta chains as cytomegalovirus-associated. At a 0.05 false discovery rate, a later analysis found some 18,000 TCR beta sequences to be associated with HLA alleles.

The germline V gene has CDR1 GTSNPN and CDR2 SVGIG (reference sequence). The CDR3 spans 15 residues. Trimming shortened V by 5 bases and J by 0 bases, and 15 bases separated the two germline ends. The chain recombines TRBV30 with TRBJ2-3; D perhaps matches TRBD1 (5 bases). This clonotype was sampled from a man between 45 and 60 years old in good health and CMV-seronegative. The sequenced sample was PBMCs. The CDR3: CAWGAAGTSTDTQYF. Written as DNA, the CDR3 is TGTGCCTGGGGGGCGGCAGGAACTAGCACAGATACGCAGTATTTT.